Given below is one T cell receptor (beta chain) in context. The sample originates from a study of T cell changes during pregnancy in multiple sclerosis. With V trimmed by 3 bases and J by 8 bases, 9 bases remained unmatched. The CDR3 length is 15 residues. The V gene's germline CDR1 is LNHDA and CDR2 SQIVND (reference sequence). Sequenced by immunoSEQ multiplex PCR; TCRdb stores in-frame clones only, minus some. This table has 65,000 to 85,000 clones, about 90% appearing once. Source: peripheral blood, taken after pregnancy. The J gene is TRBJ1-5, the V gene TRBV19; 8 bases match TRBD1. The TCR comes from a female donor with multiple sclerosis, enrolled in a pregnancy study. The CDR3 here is CASSIQGQGGEPQHF. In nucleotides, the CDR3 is TGTGCCAGTAGTATCCAAGGACAGGGTGGGGAGCCCCAGCATTTT. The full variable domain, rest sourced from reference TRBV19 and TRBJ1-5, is DGGITQSPKYLFRKEGQNVTLSCEQNLNHDAMYWYRQDPGQGLRLIYYSQIVNDFQKGDIAEGYSVSREKKESFPLTVTSAQKNPTAFYLCASSIQGQGGEPQHFGDGTRLSIL.